Following are 12 T cell receptor beta chains from one sample sequenced in a study of control samples from healthy donors and cancer patients. Profiling relied on immunoSEQ multiplex PCR, and the TCRdb table lists in-frame clones only, not all of them. The sample shows about 82,000 clones, 89% of them seen only once. The specimen sequenced was blood. The receptors shown here come from a man aged 45-65 years in good health.

The V and J genes are TRBV5-4 and TRBJ1-2, with a weak D call TRBD1 (5 bases). V gave up 10 bases and J gave up 3 bases, with 19 bases separating them. The CDR3 runs to 14 residues. Per germline, CDR1 SGHNT and CDR2 YYREEE (reference sequence). The CDR3 nucleotides read TGTGCCGGGAGGAGGGGCCCGGGTGACTATGGCTACACCTTC. Translation: CAGRRGPGDYGYTF.

V usage is TRBV19 and J usage is TRBJ1-1; D gene unclear. Looked up from germline, CDR1 is LNHDA and CDR2 is SQIVND (reference sequence). This CDR3 is 14 amino acids long. The V end lost 4 bases, the J end lost 4 bases, and 13 bases lay between the germline ends. DNA of the CDR3: TGTGCCAGTAGTACCCTCGAGGTGAGCACTGAAGCTTTCTTT. Translated, it gives CASSTLEVSTEAFF.

This chain links TRBV7-8 with TRBJ1-3, with D possibly being TRBD1 (5 bases). The V gene's germline CDR1 is SGHVS and CDR2 FQNEAQ. The ends were cut back, 5 bases at V and 2 bases at J, with 10 bases in the middle. The CDR3 totals 14 residues. In nucleotides, the CDR3 is TGTGCCAGCAGCCTGGGGACGGCTGGAAACACCATATATTTT. This gives the protein CASSLGTAGNTIYF.

The chain carries TRBV12-3 or TRBV12-4 and TRBJ2-3; no firm D call. Trimming cost V 7 bases and J 2 bases, with 10 bases left between them. The CDR3 extends over 13 amino acids. The CDR3 sequence: CASTATLTDTQYF. The CDR3 DNA follows: TGTGCCAGCACTGCTACACTCACAGATACGCAGTATTTT.

A few counts support this clone. V is TRBV6-6 and J is TRBJ1-5; possible D gene TRBD1, 5 bases. The CDR3 loop spans 15 amino acids. The germline V gene has CDR1 MNHNY and CDR2 SVGAGI (reference sequence). V shed 0 bases and J shed 6 bases, with 12 bases lying between them. For the CDR3, the DNA is TGTGCCAGCAGTTACTCGCAAGGGACGGCTCAGCCCCAGCATTTT. This translates into CASSYSQGTAQPQHF.

The V call is TRBV5-4, the J call TRBJ1-5; possible D gene TRBD1, 5 bases. This CDR3 has 15 amino acids. Germline V gene data show CDR1 as SGHNT and CDR2 as YYREEE (reference sequence). V was trimmed by 4 bases and J by 4 bases, leaving 15 bases between them. The chain's CDR3 is CASSTVSGGNQPQHF. DNA for the CDR3: TGTGCCAGCAGCACGGTTAGCGGGGGAAATCAGCCCCAGCATTTT. The variable domain in full, completed from reference TRBV5-4 and TRBJ1-5, reads ETGVTQSPTHLIKTRGQQVTLRCSSQSGHNTVSWYQQALGQGPQFIFQYYREEENGRGNFPPRFSGLQFPNYSSELNVNALELDDSALYLCASSTVSGGNQPQHFGDGTRLSIL.

J is TRBJ1-2 and V is TRBV6-2 or TRBV6-3; 7 nucleotides line up with TRBD1. The CDR3 consists of 15 residues. In germline, CDR1 is MNHEY, CDR2 SVGEGT. Trimming removed 7 bases from V and 2 bases from J; junction bases left unmatched: 10. The CDR3 nucleotides are TGTGCCAGCACCCCGGCCGGGACAGTGAACTATGGCTACACCTTC. It translates to CASTPAGTVNYGYTF.

J is TRBJ2-7 and V is TRBV10-3; D is perhaps TRBD1 (5 bases). Per germline, CDR1 ENHRY and CDR2 SYGVKD. Trimming cost V 2 bases and J 7 bases, with 18 bases left between them. This CDR3 spans 15 amino acids. CDR3 protein: CAISEGQVRVGEQYF. In nucleotides, the CDR3 is TGTGCCATCAGTGAGGGGCAGGTCAGGGTCGGGGAGCAGTACTTC.

The genes are TRBV19 and TRBJ1-1; 9 bases are a match to TRBD1. V lost 7 bases and J lost 7; bases outside the gene matches: 7. This CDR3 is built from 13 residues. The germline CDR1 and CDR2 sequences are LNHDA and SQIVND (reference sequence). CDR3 amino acids: CASTTQGAREAFF. Written as DNA, the CDR3 is TGTGCCAGTACCACACAGGGGGCCCGTGAAGCTTTCTTT.

This clone was picked up one time. The chain has TRBV5-1 and TRBJ2-2; a weak D match, TRBD2 (6 bases). Germline values: CDR1 SGHRS, CDR2 YFSETQ. CDR3 length equals 15 residues. V was trimmed by 0 bases and J by 6 bases, leaving 12 bases between them. CDR3 residues: CASSLGDSGAGELFF. As DNA, the CDR3 is TGCGCCAGCAGCTTGGGGGACTCCGGCGCCGGGGAGCTGTTTTTT.

The V call is TRBV5-4, the J call TRBJ2-3; D ambiguous. V gave up 3 bases and J gave up 2 bases, with 7 bases separating them. The CDR3 totals 13 residues. CDR1 and CDR2 from the germline V gene are SGHNT and YYREEE (reference sequence). The CDR3 DNA is TGTGCCAGCAGCTATTCATCCACAGATACGCAGTATTTT. Its translation: CASSYSSTDTQYF.

The V call is TRBV7-6, the J call TRBJ2-2, with 7 bases that match TRBD2. The germline gives CDR1 SGHVS, CDR2 FNYEAQ. Losses at the gene ends were 0 bases for V and 1 base for J; bases not matched to a gene: 5. The CDR3 is made up of 17 amino acids. The CDR3 DNA follows: TGTGCCAGCAGCTTAGCGGTCGGCGGGGGGAACACCGGGGAGCTGTTTTTT. Translation gives CASSLAVGGGNTGELFF. Complete variable domain (other parts from reference TRBV7-6 and TRBJ2-2): GAGVSQSPRYKVTKRGQDVALRCDPISGHVSLYWYRQALGQGPEFLTYFNYEAQQDKSGLPNDRFSAERPEGSISTLTIQRTEQRDSAMYRCASSLAVGGGNTGELFFGEGSRLTVL.